This T cell receptor (beta chain) was recorded in a study of Tregs in tolerant kidney transplant recipients. Study-level points and caveats: Biological reproducibility was not directly addressed in this study.

Concerning this clone: Its antigen is undetermined.

Measured with immunoSEQ multiplex PCR; TCRdb has only the in-frame clones, and not every one. The profile shows 200,000 to 300,000 clones, 80% to 85% of them singletons. CD4+CD25+CD127- Tregs, CD4+CD25- non-Tregs, CD4 and CD8 cells were sorted. V lost 3 bases to trimming and J lost 2 bases, with 11 bases between them. The CDR3 sequence is 14 residues long. Per the germline V gene, CDR1 is SGHTA and CDR2 is FQGNSA. The chain combines TRBV7-2 with TRBJ2-7, with D possibly being TRBD1 (5 bases). This clonotype originated in a human donor in good health. The sequenced material came from CD4+ T cells from blood. In DNA form, the CDR3 reads TGTGCCAGCAGCTTTTCTGCCAGGGCCTACGAGCAGTACTTC. Translation: CASSFSARAYEQYF.